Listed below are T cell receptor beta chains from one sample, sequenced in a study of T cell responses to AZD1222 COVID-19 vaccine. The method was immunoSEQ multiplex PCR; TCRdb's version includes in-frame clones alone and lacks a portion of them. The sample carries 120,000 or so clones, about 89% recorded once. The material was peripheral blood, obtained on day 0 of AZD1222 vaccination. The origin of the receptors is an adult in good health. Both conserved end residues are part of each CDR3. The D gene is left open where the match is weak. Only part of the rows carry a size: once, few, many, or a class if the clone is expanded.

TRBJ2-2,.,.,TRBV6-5,CASSYGTDTGELFF,TGTGCCAGCAGTTACGGTACGGACACCGGGGAGCTGTTTTTT
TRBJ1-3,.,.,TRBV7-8,CASSLGGAGNTIYF,TGTGCCAGCAGCCTCGGCGGAGCTGGAAACACCATATATTTT
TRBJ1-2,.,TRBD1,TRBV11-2,CASSQTGDYYGYTF,TGTGCCAGCAGCCAAACAGGGGACTACTATGGCTACACCTTC
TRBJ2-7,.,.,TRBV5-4,CASSIDTYEQYF,TGTGCCAGCAGCATCGACACCTACGAGCAGTACTTC
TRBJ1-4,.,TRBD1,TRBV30,CAWSVQGGEKLFF,TGTGCCTGGAGTGTACAGGGGGGTGAAAAACTGTTTTTT
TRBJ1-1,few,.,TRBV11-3,CASSVGRGSEAFF,TGTGCCAGCAGCGTAGGGAGGGGGTCTGAAGCTTTCTTT
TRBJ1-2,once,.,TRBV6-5,CASSYFPSNYGYTF,TGTGCCAGCAGTTACTTTCCGAGCAACTATGGCTACACCTTC
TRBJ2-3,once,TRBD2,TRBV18,CASSPPFGYGGGPSTDTQYF,TGTGCCAGCTCACCACCGTTCGGGTACGGGGGGGGCCCTAGCACAGATACGCAGTATTTT
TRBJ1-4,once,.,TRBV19,CASTQNPNEKLFF,TGTGCCAGTACCCAGAACCCTAATGAAAAACTGTTTTTT
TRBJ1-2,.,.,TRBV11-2,CASSIALQGYTF,TGTGCCAGCAGCATCGCCCTACAGGGCTACACCTTC
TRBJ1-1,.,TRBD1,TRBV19,CASSGTGRTEAFF,TGTGCCAGTAGCGGGACAGGGAGGACTGAAGCTTTCTTT
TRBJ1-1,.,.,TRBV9,CASSVAWGGYTEAFF,TGTGCCAGCAGCGTAGCTTGGGGGGGGTACACTGAAGCTTTCTTT
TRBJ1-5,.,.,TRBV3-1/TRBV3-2,CASSPSFRSNQPQHF,TGTGCCAGCAGCCCGTCCTTCCGAAGCAATCAGCCCCAGCATTTT
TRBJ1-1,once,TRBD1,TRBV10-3,CAIRDRGEGKAFF,TGTGCCATCAGGGACAGGGGTGAAGGCAAAGCTTTCTTT
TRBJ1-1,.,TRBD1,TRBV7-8,CASSFLGGGQYAFF,TGTGCCAGCAGCTTTCTTGGAGGGGGCCAGTATGCTTTCTTT
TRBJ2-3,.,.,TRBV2,CASTRDKTDTQYF,TGTGCCAGCACCCGGGACAAAACAGATACGCAGTATTTT
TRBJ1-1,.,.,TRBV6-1,CASSEAQGKVSTEAFF,TGTGCCAGCAGTGAAGCGCAGGGGAAGGTGAGCACTGAAGCTTTCTTT
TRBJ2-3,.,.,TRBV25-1,CATETVGTDTQYF,TGTGCCACTGAGACAGTCGGTACAGATACGCAGTATTTT
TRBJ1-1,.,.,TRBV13,CASSLVGELNTEAFF,TGTGCCAGCAGCCTAGTGGGGGAGCTGAACACTGAAGCTTTCTTT
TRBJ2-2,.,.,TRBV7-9,CASSAGNTGELFF,TGTGCCAGCAGCGCGGGGAACACCGGGGAGCTGTTTTTT
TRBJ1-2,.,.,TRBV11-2,CASSRRAELNGYTF,TGTGCCAGCAGCCGCCGGGCAGAGTTAAATGGCTACACCTTC
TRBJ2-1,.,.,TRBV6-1,CASSEAAGSYNEQFF,TGTGCCAGCAGTGAAGCAGCGGGCTCCTACAATGAGCAGTTCTTC
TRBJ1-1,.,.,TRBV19,CATNLGVGDTEAFF,TGTGCCACCAACCTGGGGGTGGGGGACACTGAAGCTTTCTTT
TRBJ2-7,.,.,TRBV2,CASSGTARGYEQYF,TGTGCCAGCAGTGGGACGGCGAGGGGCTACGAGCAGTACTTC
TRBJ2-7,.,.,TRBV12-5,CASGLAWGGTASYEQYF,TGTGCTAGTGGTTTGGCCTGGGGGGGGACAGCATCCTACGAGCAGTACTTC
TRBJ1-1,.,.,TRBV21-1,CAPRVDTEAFF,TGTGCCCCGAGAGTAGACACTGAAGCTTTCTTT
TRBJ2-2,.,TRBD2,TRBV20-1,CSASSSGWTGELFF,TGCAGTGCTAGTTCTAGCGGATGGACCGGGGAGCTGTTTTTT
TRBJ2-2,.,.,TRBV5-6,CASSLRGTVAGELFF,TGTGCCAGCAGCTTGAGGGGAACCGTGGCCGGGGAGCTGTTTTTT
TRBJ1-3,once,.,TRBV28,CASSPPGTGNTIYF,TGTGCCAGCAGTCCGCCGGGTACTGGAAACACCATATATTTT
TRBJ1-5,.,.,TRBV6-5,CASSYSKGGPNQPQHF,TGTGCCAGCAGTTACTCGAAAGGGGGGCCCAATCAGCCCCAGCATTTT
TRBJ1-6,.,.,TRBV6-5,CASRGARGSPLHF,TGTGCCAGCAGAGGAGCGAGGGGATCACCCCTCCACTTT
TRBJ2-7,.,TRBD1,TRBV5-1,CASSRDRAYEQYF,TGCGCCAGCAGCCGGGACAGGGCCTACGAGCAGTACTTC
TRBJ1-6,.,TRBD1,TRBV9,CASSDQGAYSPLHF,TGTGCCAGCAGCGATCAGGGGGCCTATTCACCCCTCCACTTT
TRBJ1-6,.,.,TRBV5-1,CASSPRGNSPLHF,TGCGCCAGCAGCCCGCGGGGGAATTCACCCCTCCACTTT
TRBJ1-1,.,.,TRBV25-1,CASSGHSGAKTFF,TGTGCCAGCAGTGGTCATTCGGGGGCGAAAACTTTCTTT
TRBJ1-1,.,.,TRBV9,CASSASLGYSTEAFF,TGTGCCAGCAGCGCTTCCCTTGGATACTCCACTGAAGCTTTCTTT
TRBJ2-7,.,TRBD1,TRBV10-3,CAISDSGITGVDEQYF,TGTGCCATCAGTGATAGTGGTATAACAGGGGTGGACGAGCAGTACTTC
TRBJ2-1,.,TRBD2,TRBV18,CASSPLGGGTYNEQFF,TGTGCCAGCTCACCTTTGGGCGGGGGAACATACAATGAGCAGTTCTTC
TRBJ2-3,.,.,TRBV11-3,CASSSGLAEDTQYF,TGTGCCAGCAGCTCCGGATTAGCGGAAGATACGCAGTATTTT
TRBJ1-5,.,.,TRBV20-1,CSASAGAQPQHF,TGCAGTGCTAGTGCCGGGGCTCAGCCCCAGCATTTT
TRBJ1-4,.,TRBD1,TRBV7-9,CASSLGPQTGSKLFF,TGTGCCAGCAGCTTAGGGCCCCAGACAGGGTCCAAACTGTTTTTT
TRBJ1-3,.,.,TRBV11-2,CASSLEGSGSGNTIYF,TGTGCCAGCAGCTTAGAAGGGTCTGGTTCTGGAAACACCATATATTTT
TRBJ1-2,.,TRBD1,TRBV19,CASSSLDRFNTF,TGTGCCAGTAGTTCGCTGGACAGGTTTAACACCTTC
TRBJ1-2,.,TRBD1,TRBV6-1,CASSDQIRGRVLAGYTF,TGTGCCAGCAGTGACCAGATCAGGGGGCGCGTCTTGGCTGGCTACACCTTC
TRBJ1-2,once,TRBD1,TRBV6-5,CASSTGTGLYGYTF,TGTGCCAGCAGTACCGGGACAGGACTCTATGGCTACACCTTC